Presented here are 32 T cell receptor beta chains from one specimen sequenced in a study of spatial heterogeneity in lung cancer. TCRdb redid the calling of the 5' RACE reads with MiXCR, one entry per CDR3 protein. In the table there are approximately 10,000 distinct CDR3 sequences, approximately 6.1% of which are singletons. Regarding time point: sample taken at primary tumor resection. The source material was normal lung tissue next to the tumor, sampled at surgery. Receptors were obtained from a male donor with early-stage non-small cell lung cancer.

The chain uses TRBV5-1 and TRBJ2-3, with D possibly called TRBD1 or TRBD2 (5 bases each). The ends were cut back, 0 bases at V and 4 bases at J, with 12 bases in the middle. CDR3 length equals 15 residues. Germline CDR1 SGHRS, CDR2 YFSETQ. The CDR3 region is CASSLEGEGPDTQYF. CDR3 coding DNA: TGCGCCAGCAGCTTGGAAGGTGAGGGGCCAGATACGCAGTATTTT.

This clonotype was found many times. This chain connects TRBV6-2 or TRBV6-3 to TRBJ1-1; no reliable D call. Germline values: CDR1 MNHEY, CDR2 SVGEGT. Between the trimmed V and J ends, which lost 7 bases and 5 bases, there was a span of 14 bases. The CDR3 runs to 13 residues. The CDR3 protein is CASTPTGWTEAFF. The CDR3 nucleotides read TGTGCCAGCACCCCTACCGGTTGGACTGAAGCTTTCTTT.

This clonotype appeared a few times. V usage is TRBV7-2 and J usage is TRBJ1-1; D remains unclear. The germline CDR1 and CDR2 sequences are SGHTA and FQGNSA. The CDR3 loop spans 13 amino acids. Between the trimmed V and J ends, which lost 1 base and 7 bases, there was a span of 10 bases. This CDR3 is CASSLGALLEAFF. DNA of the CDR3: TGTGCCAGCAGCTTAGGGGCGCTTCTTGAAGCTTTCTTT. The whole variable domain, filled in from reference TRBV7-2 and TRBJ1-1, reads GAGVSQSPSNKVTEKGKDVELRCDPISGHTALYWYRQSLGQGLEFLIYFQGNSAPDKSGLPSDRFSAERTGGSVSTLTIQRTQQEDSAVYLCASSLGALLEAFFGQGTRLTVV.

This clonotype appeared a few times. The rearrangement joins TRBV12-3 or TRBV12-4 to TRBJ1-1; D possibly corresponds to TRBD1 (6 bases). Between the trimmed V and J ends, which lost 2 bases and 4 bases, there was a span of 14 bases. The length of the CDR3 is 15 residues. This CDR3 is CASSLSWAGVTEAFF. CDR3 nucleotides: TGTGCCAGCAGTTTATCCTGGGCAGGGGTCACTGAAGCTTTCTTT.

This clonotype was recorded many times. This rearrangement joins TRBV5-1 to TRBJ1-1, with a possible D match to TRBD1 (5 bases). This CDR3 is built from 15 residues. Looked up from germline, CDR1 is SGHRS and CDR2 is YFSETQ. V lost 0 bases and J 4 bases, leaving 13 bases between the germline ends. For the CDR3, the DNA is TGCGCCAGCAGCTTGGACTGGGGCGGGGGCACTGAAGCTTTCTTT. Protein: CASSLDWGGGTEAFF. Together with reference TRBV5-1 and TRBJ1-1, the CDR3 gives the full variable domain: KAGVTQTPRYLIKTRGQQVTLSCSPISGHRSVSWYQQTPGQGLQFLFEYFSETQRNKGNFPGRFSGRQFSNSRSEMNVSTLELGDSALYLCASSLDWGGGTEAFFGQGTRLTVV.

At least ten counts were recorded for this clonotype. The gene calls are TRBV29-1 and TRBJ2-5; D is uncertain. The CDR3 length is 11 residues. Trimming removed 3 bases from V and 7 bases from J, with 9 bases in between. Germline V gene sequence: CDR1 SQVTM, CDR2 ANQGSEA. The DNA for the CDR3 is TGCAGCGTTGAGGGTCCGGGGACCCAGTACTTC. Amino acid sequence: CSVEGPGTQYF.

In this sample, this clonotype turned up many times. The rearrangement uses TRBV7-8 and TRBJ2-5; no firm D call. The CDR3 runs 12 residues. V shed 6 bases and J shed 2 bases, with 7 bases lying between them. Germline-derived CDR1 and CDR2 are SGHVS and FQNEAQ. This chain's CDR3 is CASRSKQETQYF. As DNA, the CDR3 is TGTGCCAGCAGGAGCAAACAAGAGACCCAGTACTTC.

This clonotype was detected many times. This chain connects TRBV7-6 to TRBJ1-3; D call uncertain. CDR1 is SGHVS, CDR2 FNYEAQ, per germline. The germline V and J ends were trimmed by 2 bases and 4 bases, with 12 bases remaining between them. The CDR3 length is 15 residues. The chain's CDR3 is CASSLRAAGGNTIYF. The CDR3, as DNA: TGTGCCAGCAGCTTACGGGCGGCGGGAGGAAACACCATATATTTT.

This clonotype was observed many times. The chain carries TRBV20-1 and TRBJ2-1, with no clear D. Between the trimmed V and J ends, which lost 5 bases and 7 bases, there was a span of 12 bases. Looked up from germline, CDR1 is DFQATT and CDR2 is SNEGSKA (reference sequence). The CDR3 sequence is 12 residues long. CDR3 sequence (DNA): TGCAGTGCTTCCCTCCACGGGAATGAGCAGTTCTTC. It encodes CSASLHGNEQFF.

This clonotype was found many times. The chain joins TRBV4-3 to TRBJ1-1; possible D gene TRBD1, 6 bases. Trimming removed 3 bases from V and 0 bases from J, with 17 bases in between. This CDR3 has 17 residues. In germline, CDR1 is LGHNA, CDR2 YSLEER. CDR3 bases: TGCGCCAGCAGCCATCTTAAAAACAGGGATTTGAACACTGAAGCTTTCTTT. Translated: CASSHLKNRDLNTEAFF.

The V call is TRBV27, the J call TRBJ2-3; D remains unclear. The CDR3 has 13 residues. Between the trimmed V and J ends, which lost 3 bases and 3 bases, there was a span of 7 bases. Germline V gene lookup returns CDR1 MNHEY and CDR2 SMNVEV (reference sequence). CDR3 in amino acids: CASSFLGTDTQYF. The CDR3, as DNA: TGTGCCAGCAGTTTCCTGGGGACAGATACGCAGTATTTT.

This clonotype was detected a few times. V and J are TRBV10-3 and TRBJ1-1; tentative D call: TRBD1 (5 bases). The length of the CDR3 is 17 residues. The V gene's germline CDR1 is ENHRY and CDR2 SYGVKD. The V gene lost 3 bases and the J gene lost 0 bases, with 17 bases spanning the gap. The CDR3 DNA sequence: TGTGCCATCAGTGACCTCCCCCAAAGGGGAATGAACACTGAAGCTTTCTTT. It encodes CAISDLPQRGMNTEAFF.

The genes are TRBV9 and TRBJ2-7; D possibly corresponds to TRBD1 (5 bases). Trimming removed 0 bases from V and 2 bases from J, with 12 bases in between. Germline V gene sequence: CDR1 SGDLS, CDR2 YYNGEE. This CDR3 region has 15 residues. The CDR3 loop is CASSVGGAITYEQYF. In DNA form, the CDR3 reads TGTGCCAGCAGCGTAGGTGGGGCAATCACCTACGAGCAGTACTTC.

This clonotype turned up a few times. The chain employs TRBV20-1 and TRBJ2-2; 10 nucleotides align to TRBD2. Germline assignment: CDR1 DFQATT and CDR2 SNEGSKA (reference sequence). The CDR3 has 16 amino acids. With 3 bases clipped from V and 1 base from J, the junction kept 5 bases outside the gene matches. CDR3 sequence (DNA): TGCAGTGCTAGGACCTTAGCGGGAGGGAACACCGGGGAGCTGTTTTTT. It encodes CSARTLAGGNTGELFF.

This clonotype was recorded many times. This chain connects TRBV12-3 or TRBV12-4 to TRBJ2-5; D is possibly TRBD1 or TRBD2 (5 bases each). CDR3 length: 14 residues. V dropped 6 bases and J dropped 2 bases, with 13 bases sitting between them. The CDR3 nucleotides are TGTGCCAGCAGCCCCGGGACGACACAAGAGACCCAGTACTTC. This encodes CASSPGTTQETQYF.

V and J are TRBV6-2 or TRBV6-3 and TRBJ2-3; D remains unclear. The germline gives CDR1 MNHEY, CDR2 SVGEGT. CDR3 length: 13 residues. V lost 6 bases and J lost 1, with 8 bases in between. CDR3 DNA sequence: TGTGCCAGCAGAGTAGAGGGCACAGATACGCAGTATTTT. Residues: CASRVEGTDTQYF.

In its sample, this clonotype was seen many times. The chain uses TRBV20-1 and TRBJ1-4; maybe TRBD1 (5 bases). The CDR3 consists of 16 residues. Germline V CDR1 and CDR2: DFQATT, SNEGSKA (reference sequence). V lost 6 bases and J lost 10, with 27 bases in between. CDR3 sequence reads: CSALEGRGEGVGKLFF. Here the CDR3 DNA reads TGCAGTGCCTTAGAGGGAAGAGGGGAGGGAGTGGGAAAACTGTTTTTT.

At least ten counts were recorded for this clonotype. This rearrangement joins TRBV23-1 to TRBJ1-1; D unclear. TRBV23-1 is treated as an ORF (open reading frame) with a function not yet certain. The CDR3 has 12 amino acids. Trimming left V 11 bases short and J 5 bases short, with 15 bases between. The CDR3 spells CAPIPRETEAFF. In DNA, the CDR3 is TGCGCCCCCATTCCTCGGGAAACTGAAGCTTTCTTT.

V usage is TRBV7-2 and J usage is TRBJ2-7; TRBD2 agrees at 9 bases. Germline CDR1 is SGHTA and CDR2 is FQGNSA. The CDR3 consists of 14 residues. V shed 7 bases, J shed 5 bases, and the junction held 9 bases outside the gene matches. This CDR3 reads CASTLSGSRHEQYF. For the CDR3, the DNA is TGTGCCAGCACCCTTAGCGGGAGTAGGCACGAGCAGTACTTC.

This clonotype was counted ten times or more. This chain connects TRBV4-1 to TRBJ1-5, with TRBD1 as a possible D gene (6 bases). The CDR3 runs 17 residues. V was pared by 0 bases and J by 0 bases, with 12 bases between. The germline gives CDR1 MGHRA, CDR2 YSYEKL. The CDR3 reads CASSQEVRTDSNQPQHF. The CDR3 DNA reads TGCGCCAGCAGCCAAGAGGTTAGGACAGATAGCAATCAGCCCCAGCATTTT.

This clonotype was picked up a small number of times. The chain recombines TRBV12-3 or TRBV12-4 with TRBJ1-3; a possible D gene is TRBD1 (6 bases). V was shortened by 2 bases and J by 4 bases, with 6 bases between the two germline ends. This CDR3 comprises 13 residues. The CDR3 DNA reads as TGTGCCAGCAGTTTACAGGGGGGAAACACCATATATTTT. Its protein is CASSLQGGNTIYF.

This clonotype was counted many times. V gene TRBV20-1 combines with J gene TRBJ2-7; D is perhaps TRBD2 (7 bases). Germline-derived CDR1 and CDR2 are DFQATT and SNEGSKA (reference sequence). V was clipped by 0 bases and J by 5 bases, with 17 bases between them. The length of the CDR3 is 15 residues. In nucleotides, the CDR3 is TGCAGTGCTAGAGATCGGGTGGGGGGGCTAAACGAGCAGTACTTC. Protein: CSARDRVGGLNEQYF.

This clonotype was seen many times. The chain combines TRBV24-1 with TRBJ2-7; 7 bases match TRBD1. The trim removed 2 bases at V and 3 bases at J, leaving 6 bases unmatched. The length of the CDR3 is 15 residues. The germline gives CDR1 KGHDR, CDR2 SFDVKD. The CDR3 nucleotides read TGTGCCACCAGTGATTCCTCCGGGACAGACTACGAGCAGTACTTC. Residues: CATSDSSGTDYEQYF.

This clonotype was recorded many times. The rearrangement joins TRBV12-3 or TRBV12-4 to TRBJ2-2, with 8 nucleotides matching TRBD1. This CDR3 has 14 amino acids. V lost 6 bases to trimming and J lost 2 bases; unmatched junction nucleotides: 2. The CDR3 bases are TGTGCCAGCAGCGGACAGGGCAACACCGGGGAGCTGTTTTTT. Translated, it gives CASSGQGNTGELFF.

The V gene is TRBV28, the J gene TRBJ2-7; no firm D call. The V end lost 5 bases, the J end lost 2 bases, and 13 bases lay between the germline ends. The CDR3 sequence is 14 residues long. The germline CDR1 and CDR2 sequences are MDHEN and SYDVKM. Written as DNA, the CDR3 is TGTGCCAGCAGTCCCCAACCCCCGGCCTACGAGCAGTACTTC. Encoded protein: CASSPQPPAYEQYF.

Many counts were recorded for this clonotype. The chain has TRBV12-3 or TRBV12-4 and TRBJ2-3; 12 nucleotides line up with TRBD2. V was clipped by 5 bases and J by 6 bases; unmatched bases: 9. This CDR3 is 16 amino acids long. CDR3 in DNA: TGTGCCAGCAGTCGCGGACTAGCGGGGAGTACTGATACGCAGTATTTT. This encodes CASSRGLAGSTDTQYF.

This clonotype appeared many times. This chain links TRBV7-8 with TRBJ2-3, with 7 bases aligning to TRBD2. The junction had 17 bases not matched to a gene; V was cut back by 7 bases and J by 4 bases. The germline CDR1 and CDR2 sequences are SGHVS and FQNEAQ. The CDR3 contains 17 residues. CDR3 region: CASTAWGGAGLSDTQYF. CDR3 DNA: TGTGCCAGCACTGCGTGGGGGGGAGCGGGACTCTCAGATACGCAGTATTTT. Together with reference TRBV7-8 and TRBJ2-3, the CDR3 gives the full variable domain: GAGVSQSPRYKVAKRGQDVALRCDPISGHVSLFWYQQALGQGPEFLTYFQNEAQLDKSGLPSDRFFAERPEGSVSTLKIQRTQQEDSAVYLCASTAWGGAGLSDTQYFGPGTRLTVL.

By proportion, this clonotype is medium-sized. The gene calls are TRBV18 and TRBJ2-4; D uncertain. V was shortened by 1 base and J by 3 bases, with 7 bases between the two germline ends. The germline V gene has CDR1 KGHSH and CDR2 LQKENI. The CDR3 is made up of 14 amino acids. CDR3 in DNA: TGTGCCAGCTCACCACAAACTATCAAAAACATTCAGTACTTC. Translating it yields CASSPQTIKNIQYF.

This clonotype was seen ten or more times. The V call is TRBV19, the J call TRBJ1-5; weak D call: TRBD1 (5 bases). Trimming removed 6 bases at V and 0 bases at J, with 12 bases between. CDR1 and CDR2 from the germline V gene are LNHDA and SQIVND (reference sequence). The CDR3 runs 15 residues. Written as DNA, the CDR3 is TGTGCCAGTAGAGGGGACCGAAATAGCAATCAGCCCCAGCATTTT. Translating it yields CASRGDRNSNQPQHF.

This clonotype occurred many times. The CDR3 DNA sequence: TGCGCCAGCAGCCAAGGAGTGTCCAGGGACGAGCAGTACTTC. This gives the protein CASSQGVSRDEQYF. The rearrangement links TRBV4-3 to TRBJ2-7; perhaps TRBD1 as D (5 bases). The CDR3 covers 14 residues. Germline CDR1 is LGHNA and CDR2 is YSLEER. Trimming removed 1 base from V and 5 bases from J, with 12 bases in between.

This clonotype was counted at least ten times. The V call is TRBV5-4, the J call TRBJ2-5; 11 bases align to TRBD2. The CDR3 is made up of 16 amino acids. J lost 7 bases, V lost 4 bases, and 12 bases had no gene match. The germline V gene has CDR1 SGHNT and CDR2 YYREEE (reference sequence). The CDR3 DNA is TGTGCCAGCAGCATAGACTTTAGCGGGGGGGCCGTGACCCAGTACTTC. This sequence encodes CASSIDFSGGAVTQYF.

This clonotype was counted many times. The rearrangement joins TRBV7-6 to TRBJ1-2; D is undetermined. CDR3 length: 15 residues. The germline V gene encodes CDR1 SGHVS and CDR2 FNYEAQ. V lost 8 bases and J lost 1, with 17 bases in between. Written as DNA, the CDR3 is TGTGCCAGCGGGTCCCGAGGACGGATTAACTATGGCTACACCTTC. Translating it yields CASGSRGRINYGYTF.